This T cell receptor beta chain was recovered during a study of T cell responses to AZD1222 COVID-19 vaccine. As for the study in general: Second-dose intervals near 4 or 12 weeks were combined. Broader study findings: White British ancestry dominated among donors, who included more females, and clonal diversity was possibly underestimated. Spike-specific TCR breadth and depth rose after two AZD1222 doses.

Libraries were prepared by immunoSEQ multiplex PCR; TCRdb keeps only in-frame clonotypes and omits some of them. Of approximately 130,000 clones detected, over 85% appear once; the ten largest clones hold 0.85% to 0.95%. Turning to this clone: The antigen is unknown.

The TCR was taken from an adult in good health. Sequenced material: peripheral blood, taken on day 0 of AZD1222 vaccination.

In nucleotides, the CDR3 is TGTGCCAGCAGTGCCGCCATCGGCCTCCACTTT. It is translated as CASSAAIGLHF. The chain joins TRBV7-2 to TRBJ1-6, with D unclear. The V gene lost 6 bases and the J gene lost 15 bases, with 12 bases spanning the gap. The CDR3 totals 11 residues. Germline CDR1 reads SGHTA; CDR2 reads FQGNSA.